This T cell receptor (beta chain) was obtained from a study of graft-versus-host responses after intestinal transplantation. Whole-study context: The whole recipient group had anti-thymocyte globulin induction followed by tacrolimus and steroids for around three years. Findings and limits, study-wide: Within allografts, high graft-versus-host to host-versus-graft clonal ratios were seen among patients with graft-donor T cell macrochimerism. The marrow of recipients harbored GvH clones, and ileum or blood showed some of them first.

Assay used: immunoSEQ multiplex PCR; TCRdb lists only in-frame clones, some missing. Here the sample spans some 45,000 clones, 75% to 95% being singletons. Germline values: CDR1 SGHRS, CDR2 YFSETQ. Trimming cost V 4 bases and J 9 bases; bases outside gene matches: 13. CDR3 length: 15 residues. Turning to this clone: Its antigen is unidentified.

The chain carries TRBV5-1 and TRBJ2-5, with 9 bases fitting TRBD2. This material consisted of PBMCs, taken 524 days after transplant. The sequence came from a human patient who received an intestinal transplant, so some T cells may come from the graft donor. CDR3 in DNA: TGCGCCAGCAGCCAGGGACTAGCTGGAGGGGGGGCCCAGTACTTC. Protein sequence: CASSQGLAGGGAQYF.